This TCR beta chain is from a study of cytomegalovirus exposure and HLA in healthy donors. Looking at the study overall: The roughly 120 million unique TCR beta sequences, from roughly 180 million T cells, were found by an earlier analysis.

The PCR made use of 60 Vbeta and 13 Jbeta primers. Sequencing used immunoSEQ multiplex PCR; TCRdb keeps in-frame clones, though not all of them. The table lists some 120,000 clones, about 69% of them singletons, with roughly 3% in the top ten. Study-wide findings and caveats: Across donors, most TCRs were seen rarely, yet some public ones were widespread. Analyses of presence and absence presupposed an approximately uniform sequencing depth across donors.

As for this clone: Antigen unknown.

Healthy donors of bone marrow made up the group. Per germline, CDR1 SGHDT and CDR2 YYEEEE. The CDR3 runs 16 residues. Losses at the gene ends were 4 bases for V and 6 bases for J; bases not matched to a gene: 14. The source is a man aged 25 to 45 in good health and CMV-seronegative. The chain is built from TRBV5-6 and TRBJ2-7; TRBD1 agrees at 9 bases. The sequencing sample was made of PBMCs. CDR3 amino acids: CASSASGTGLMREQYF. The CDR3 DNA reads as TGTGCCAGCAGCGCTTCCGGGACAGGGTTGATGCGCGAGCAGTACTTC.